The TCR beta chain described here comes from a study of identical twins. Germline V gene data show CDR1 as DFQATT and CDR2 as SNEGSKA (reference sequence). CDR3 length: 16 residues. J gave up 6 bases and V 4 bases, and 9 bases lay outside the gene matches. TCRdb reprocessed the 5' RACE reads via MiXCR and lists one record per CDR3 protein. The table has 500,000 to 600,000 distinct CDR3 sequences, 20% to 25% seen once; the top ten hold 0.75% to 0.95%. This sample was shared with a second study, whose subject was T cells expressing NK-cell markers. That source reports: Sorted CD3+CD56-NKG2C+, CD3+CD56+NKG2C- and CD3+CD56+NKG2C+ T cells were the source of the TCR beta repertoires.

The sample consisted of CD4+ T cells sorted from blood. This TCR was sampled from a young woman in good health. This chain connects TRBV20-1 to TRBJ2-3; 14 positions match TRBD2. In DNA form, the CDR3 reads TGCAGTGCTACAGGGACTAGCGGGGGAATTTGGGATACGCAGTATTTT. It translates to CSATGTSGGIWDTQYF.